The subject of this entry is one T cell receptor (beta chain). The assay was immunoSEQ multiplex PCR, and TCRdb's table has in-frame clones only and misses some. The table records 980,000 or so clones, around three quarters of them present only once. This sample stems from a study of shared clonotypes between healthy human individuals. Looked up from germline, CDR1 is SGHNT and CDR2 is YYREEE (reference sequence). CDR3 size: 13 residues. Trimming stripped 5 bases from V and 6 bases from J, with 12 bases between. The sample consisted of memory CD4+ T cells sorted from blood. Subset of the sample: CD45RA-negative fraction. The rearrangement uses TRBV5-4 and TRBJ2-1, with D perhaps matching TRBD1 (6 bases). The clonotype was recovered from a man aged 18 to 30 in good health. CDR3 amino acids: CASSTDRTNEQFF. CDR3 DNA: TGTGCCAGCAGTACGGACAGAACCAATGAGCAGTTCTTC.